The sequence of this TCR beta chain was determined in a study of beta chain features in type 1 diabetes. Study outcomes and limitations: At VDJ recombination sites, type 1 diabetes patients had fewer insertions and more deleted nucleotides.

Expressed TCRB transcripts were sequenced because the isolated RNA had all been reverse transcribed beforehand. The protocol was immunoSEQ multiplex PCR, while the TCRdb copy is restricted to in-frame clones and leaves out a portion. Of over 500,000 clones in the sample, roughly 16% were seen once. This clone was seen a handful of times. Its antigen is as yet unknown. From germline, CDR1 is SEHNR and CDR2 FQNEAQ (reference sequence). The length of the CDR3 is 16 residues. The J segment lost 3 bases and the V segment lost 5 bases, leaving 6 bases of the junction unmatched. The receptor was isolated from a young man in good health. Sequencing was performed on naive CD4+ T cells from blood. The chain has TRBV7-9 and TRBJ2-7; the match to TRBD2 covers 14 bases. Written as DNA, the CDR3 is TGTGCCAGCAGCACAACCGGGACTAGCGGGAGCTACGAGCAGTACTTC. Its translation is CASSTTGTSGSYEQYF.